Included here is one TCR beta chain sequence, with context. Its antigen is not identified. Trimming left V 3 bases short and J 4 bases short, with 15 bases between. The CDR3 covers 15 residues. Germline CDR1 is ENHRY and CDR2 is SYGVKD. Sequencing was performed with immunoSEQ multiplex PCR; in TCRdb, only in-frame clones are kept and a portion is missing. This repertoire shows some 500,000 clones, roughly 95% found once; its top ten account for 0.05% to 0.07%. This sample was taken from a study of shared clonotypes between healthy human individuals. Across the whole study: Three plates each covered CD4 naive and memory; CD8 naive two, CD8 memory one.

General study results and limits: Sampling covered blood only; tissue repertoires likely differ. Compared with memory subsets, naive subsets generally had larger estimated richness. Across a handful of donors, naive CD4 shared around 5.4%, naive CD8 more than 3%, memory CD4 approximately 2.5%, memory CD8 0.4% to 0.5%.

This TCR came from a woman between 25 and 40 years old in good health. Sequences were obtained from naive CD4+ T cells sorted from blood. Documented subset: CD45RA+ positively selected. The chain combines TRBV10-3 with TRBJ1-1; possibly TRBD1 for D (6 bases). The CDR3 nucleotides read TGTGCCATCAGTGAAGCAACAGGGTGGGTCACTGAAGCTTTCTTT. This codes for CAISEATGWVTEAFF.